This T cell receptor beta chain was sequenced in a study of T cells in Graves' hyperthyroidism and ophthalmopathy. Study context: Peripheral blood collection took place at initial diagnosis, before any treatment.

Patients counted as stable if ophthalmopathy did not develop within 18 months. Hyperthyroidism in the patients, aged 18 to 65, was newly diagnosed and under 2 months in duration. PBMCs stemmed from 10 ml fresh peripheral blood. This CDR3 spans 14 amino acids. Trimming took 6 bases from V and 1 from J, leaving 12 bases between them. This clonotype was picked up many times. TCR beta CDR3 regions were amplified from RNA. When the TCR CDR3 underwent first-round RT-PCR, the HTBI primer set was used. TCRdb ran MiXCR on the multiplex PCR reads and lists one entry per CDR3 protein. The sample includes over 300,000 distinct CDR3 sequences, roughly 14% seen only once; the top ten take about 10%.

This chain joins TRBV12-3 or TRBV12-4 and TRBJ2-5; D gene uncertain. This clonotype was sampled from a woman aged 55 to 70 with Graves' hyperthyroidism. Sequencing was performed on blood. This chain's CDR3 is CASSSDSGQETQYF. The CDR3 nucleotides are TGTGCCAGCAGCTCCGACTCGGGCCAAGAGACCCAGTACTTC.